What follows are 3 T cell receptor beta chains derived from one specimen sequenced in a study of T cell responses to AZD1222 COVID-19 vaccine. This table comes from immunoSEQ multiplex PCR, and its TCRdb copy is limited to in-frame clones, with some not included. The sample records roughly 140,000 clones, 75% to 95% being singletons. This sample comprised peripheral blood, obtained on day 0 of AZD1222 vaccination. The receptors were gathered from an adult in good health.

The rearrangement links TRBV4-2 to TRBJ2-3; D is perhaps TRBD1 (5 bases). The CDR3 covers 17 residues. V was trimmed by 4 bases and J by 0 bases, leaving 17 bases between them. Germline CDR1 reads LGHNA; CDR2 reads YNFKEQ. The CDR3 is CASSLIRPQASTDTQYF. CDR3 in DNA: TGTGCCAGCAGCCTTATTAGGCCACAGGCTAGCACAGATACGCAGTATTTT.

This rearrangement joins TRBV11-2 to TRBJ2-7; 12 nucleotides agree with TRBD2. Germline lookup yields CDR1 SGHAT and CDR2 FQNNGV. Unmatched junction bases numbered 5, after V lost 5 bases and J lost 0 bases. This CDR3 is 16 amino acids long. Here the CDR3 DNA reads TGTGCCAGCAGCAAACTAGCGGGGGGCCGCTCCTACGAGCAGTACTTC. Amino acid sequence: CASSKLAGGRSYEQYF.

The chain carries TRBV29-1 and TRBJ2-7, with 12 bases that match TRBD1. J gave up 11 bases and V 4 bases, and 12 bases lay outside the gene matches. The CDR3 spans 14 residues. Germline V gives CDR1 SQVTM, CDR2 ANQGSEA. The CDR3 DNA follows: TGCAGCGTTGTATCCGGGACAGGGGGCTTAAAGGAGTACTTC. Amino acids: CSVVSGTGGLKEYF.